This entry lists 13 T cell receptor beta chains sequenced from one sample in a study of early T cells in non-severe SARS-CoV-2 infection. MiXCR, run by TCRdb on the 5' RACE reads, gives a single entry per CDR3 protein. The sample lists tens of thousands of distinct CDR3 sequences; less than 15% were seen once. Sample: whole blood. The receptors come from an adult who was a healthcare worker with PCR-confirmed SARS-CoV-2 infection or an uninfected control (not recorded which).

This clonotype was detected many times. The V call is TRBV12-3 or TRBV12-4, the J call TRBJ2-2; D is possibly TRBD2 (5 bases). The CDR3 totals 14 residues. Trimming removed 7 bases from V and 6 bases from J, with 15 bases in between. The CDR3 reads CASTVSGKSGELFF. Here the CDR3 DNA reads TGTGCCAGCACCGTTTCGGGGAAATCCGGGGAGCTGTTTTTT.

This clonotype was observed at least ten times. The J gene is TRBJ2-4, the V gene TRBV11-2; D remains ambiguous. The CDR3 is 14 amino acids. Germline V gene data show CDR1 as SGHAT and CDR2 as FQNNGV. V lost 5 bases, J lost 0 bases, and 8 bases lay in between. CDR3 amino acids: CASSPERAKNIQYF. The CDR3, as DNA: TGTGCCAGCAGCCCAGAACGAGCCAAAAACATTCAGTACTTC.

In its sample, this clonotype was seen a few times. This rearrangement joins TRBV2 to TRBJ2-4, with D perhaps TRBD1 or TRBD2 (5 bases each). From germline, CDR1 is SNHLY and CDR2 FYNNEI. This CDR3 has 13 amino acids. The V gene lost 8 bases and the J gene lost 3 bases, with 11 bases spanning the gap. The CDR3 nucleotides are TGTGCCAGCTCGTCGGGGCTCAAAAACATTCAGTACTTC. Protein: CASSSGLKNIQYF.

This clonotype was recorded many times. This chain uses TRBV9 with TRBJ2-1; no definite D call. Looked up from germline, CDR1 is SGDLS and CDR2 is YYNGEE. V lost 3 bases and J 7 bases, leaving 8 bases between the germline ends. The length of the CDR3 is 12 residues. CDR3 DNA: TGTGCCAGCAGCGCGGAAGGGAATGAGCAGTTCTTC. It codes for CASSAEGNEQFF. The variable domain in full, completed from reference TRBV9 and TRBJ2-1, reads DSGVTQTPKHLITATGQRVTLRCSPRSGDLSVYWYQQSLDQGLQFLIQYYNGEERAKGNILERFSAQQFPDLHSELNLSSLELGDSALYFCASSAEGNEQFFGPGTRLTVL.

The chain joins TRBV7-8 to TRBJ2-7; 8 bases fit TRBD1. The germline V gene encodes CDR1 SGHVS and CDR2 FQNEAQ. The length of the CDR3 is 15 residues. V trimming: 1 base; J trimming: 3 bases; junction bases outside the gene matches: 5. As DNA, the CDR3 is TGTGCCAGCAGCTTAGTAAGGACAGGGAACTACGAGCAGTACTTC. Encoded protein: CASSLVRTGNYEQYF.

This clonotype was recorded a few times. This chain joins TRBV29-1 and TRBJ1-4; D remains unclear. V was pared by 6 bases and J by 0 bases, with 8 bases between. The CDR3 sequence is 13 residues long. Germline CDR1 reads SQVTM; CDR2 reads ANQGSEA. CDR3 region: CSVQIATNEKLFF. The CDR3 bases are TGCAGCGTCCAAATCGCAACTAATGAAAAACTGTTTTTT.

This chain uses TRBV7-2 with TRBJ2-5; D is undetermined. Trimming took 1 base from V and 1 from J, leaving 16 bases between them. The CDR3 totals 17 residues. From germline, CDR1 is SGHTA and CDR2 FQGNSA. The CDR3 sequence is CASSLGVGGGSQETQYF. In nucleotides, the CDR3 is TGTGCCAGCAGCTTAGGGGTAGGCGGCGGCTCCCAAGAGACCCAGTACTTC.

The rearrangement uses TRBV30 and TRBJ2-5; D not certain. CDR1 and CDR2 (germline): GTSNPN, SVGIG (reference sequence). Trimming left V 4 bases short and J 2 bases short, with 5 bases between. The length of the CDR3 is 11 residues. CDR3 DNA sequence: TGTGCCTGGAAGCCACAAGAGACCCAGTACTTC. It codes for CAWKPQETQYF.

The chain recombines TRBV4-3 with TRBJ2-4, with a tentative D call TRBD1 (6 bases). This CDR3 has 15 residues. Germline V gene data show CDR1 as LGHNA and CDR2 as YSLEER. Trimming left V 1 base short and J 5 bases short, with 12 bases between. Written as DNA, the CDR3 is TGCGCCAGCAGCCAAGGGGGACACGGAGAAAACATTCAGTACTTC. It encodes CASSQGGHGENIQYF.

This clonotype turned up a few times. V usage is TRBV4-3 and J usage is TRBJ2-3; TRBD2 is a possible D gene (5 bases). Germline V gene data show CDR1 as LGHNA and CDR2 as YSLEER. V dropped 0 bases and J dropped 4 bases, with 11 bases sitting between them. The CDR3 consists of 15 residues. CDR3 sequence reads: CASSQDSAVSDTQYF. In DNA form, the CDR3 reads TGCGCCAGCAGCCAAGATTCAGCGGTTTCAGATACGCAGTATTTT.

This clonotype was detected ten times or more. The genes are TRBV20-1 and TRBJ2-2; D gene ambiguous. This CDR3 comprises 13 residues. Germline CDR1 DFQATT, CDR2 SNEGSKA (reference sequence). The germline V and J ends were trimmed by 2 bases and 0 bases, with 4 bases remaining between them. Written as DNA, the CDR3 is TGCAGTGCTAGATCGCCGAACACCGGGGAGCTGTTTTTT. Protein product: CSARSPNTGELFF.

The chain couples TRBV11-2 to TRBJ2-1; 8 bases agree with TRBD1. Germline V lookup: CDR1 SGHAT, CDR2 FQNNGV. The V gene end was trimmed by 3 bases and the J gene end by 10 bases; junction bases not matched to a gene: 8. The CDR3 sequence is 14 residues long. CDR3 bases: TGTGCCAGCAGCTTTGAGGGACAGGTTCAGGAGCAGTTCTTC. Its translation: CASSFEGQVQEQFF. The full variable domain, rest sourced from reference TRBV11-2 and TRBJ2-1, is EAGVAQSPRYKIIEKRQSVAFWCNPISGHATLYWYQQILGQGPKLLIQFQNNGVVDDSQLPKDRFSAERLKGVDSTLKIQPAKLEDSAVYLCASSFEGQVQEQFFGPGTRLTVL.

As concerns this clonotype: At one boundary the junction diverges from the germline segment, which might be a read error. This chain joins TRBV7-3 and TRBJ2-7, with D hard to call. Germline V gene data show CDR1 as SGHTA and CDR2 as FQGTGA. The CDR3 totals 15 residues. In DNA, the CDR3 is TGTGCCAGCAGCTTAACGTGGTCAGGTAGCTACGAGGAGTACTTC. The encoded protein is CASSLTWSGSYEEYF.